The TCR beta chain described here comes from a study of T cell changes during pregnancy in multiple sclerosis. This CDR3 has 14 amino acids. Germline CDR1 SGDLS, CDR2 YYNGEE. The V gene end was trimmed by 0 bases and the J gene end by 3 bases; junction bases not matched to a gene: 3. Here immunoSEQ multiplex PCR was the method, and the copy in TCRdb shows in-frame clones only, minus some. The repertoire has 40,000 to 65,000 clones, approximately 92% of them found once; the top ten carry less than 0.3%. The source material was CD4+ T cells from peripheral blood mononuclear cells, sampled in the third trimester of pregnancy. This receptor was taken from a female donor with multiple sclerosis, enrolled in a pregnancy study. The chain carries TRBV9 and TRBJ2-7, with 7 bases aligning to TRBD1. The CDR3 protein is CASSVGQGVYEQYF. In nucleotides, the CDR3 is TGTGCCAGCAGCGTAGGGCAGGGGGTCTACGAGCAGTACTTC.